The rows below give T cell receptor beta chains drawn from one sample of a study of cytomegalovirus exposure and HLA in healthy donors. The assay was immunoSEQ multiplex PCR, and TCRdb's table has in-frame clones only and misses some. The sample includes 150,000 to 200,000 clones, about 84% of them seen just once. The sample was PBMCs. The source is a woman under 30 in good health and CMV-seronegative. CDR3s include the opening cysteine and the closing phenylalanine or tryptophan. A D gene is named only where the DNA matches it firmly. A row's size may be missing; if present it is once, few, many or a size class.

v_gene	d_gene	j_gene	abundance	CDR3aa	CDR3nt
TRBV18	.	TRBJ2-1	few	CASSARRGRYNEQFF	TGTGCCAGCTCGGCCCGACGCGGGCGATACAATGAGCAGTTCTTC
TRBV9	.	TRBJ1-2	.	CASSVVPPRRNGYTF	TGTGCCAGCAGCGTAGTCCCCCCCCGCAGGAATGGCTACACCTTC
TRBV5-1	.	TRBJ2-6	.	CASSLYVAESSGANVLTF	TGCGCCAGCAGCTTGTACGTTGCGGAGAGCTCTGGGGCCAACGTCCTGACTTTC
TRBV27	TRBD2	TRBJ2-1	.	CASSLMGGRPYYNEQFF	TGTGCCAGCAGTTTAATGGGCGGGAGACCCTACTACAATGAGCAGTTCTTC
TRBV2	.	TRBJ1-2	.	CASSERGTTGYTF	TGTGCCAGCAGTGAAAGGGGGACAACCGGCTACACCTTC
TRBV4-1	TRBD1	TRBJ1-4	.	CASSRGTATTNEKLFF	TGCGCCAGCAGCCGCGGGACAGCCACAACTAATGAAAAACTGTTTTTT
TRBV12-5	.	TRBJ2-1	.	CASGPLGDNEQFF	TGTGCTAGTGGTCCCCTCGGGGACAATGAGCAGTTCTTC
TRBV30	.	TRBJ2-3	once	CAWSGLVSTDTQYF	TGTGCCTGGAGTGGACTAGTCAGCACAGATACGCAGTATTTT
TRBV13	TRBD1	TRBJ1-4	.	CASSPRDRASTNEKLFF	TGTGCCAGCAGCCCCCGGGACAGGGCGTCAACTAATGAAAAACTGTTTTTT
TRBV7-7	TRBD2	TRBJ2-1	.	CASSLGSSGGIYNEQFF	TGTGCCAGCAGCTTGGGCTCTAGCGGGGGGATCTACAATGAGCAGTTCTTC
TRBV27	.	TRBJ2-1	.	CASSLSAGQDEQFF	TGTGCCAGCAGTTTATCGGCAGGGCAGGATGAGCAGTTCTTC
TRBV5-4	TRBD1	TRBJ2-1	.	CASSLPGQGYNEQFF	TGTGCCAGCAGCCTGCCGGGACAGGGCTACAATGAGCAGTTCTTC
TRBV20-1	TRBD1	TRBJ1-1	few	CSARRTGGAFF	TGCAGTGCCAGAAGGACAGGCGGCGCTTTCTTT
TRBV7-9	.	TRBJ2-7	.	CASSPPTASGYEQYF	TGTGCCAGCAGCCCACCGACAGCATCGGGCTACGAGCAGTACTTC
TRBV6-1	.	TRBJ2-1	.	CASSETPRARLNEQFF	TGTGCCAGCAGTGAAACACCCAGGGCCAGACTCAATGAGCAGTTCTTC
TRBV10-1	.	TRBJ2-7	.	CASSEHAGIGEQYF	TGCGCCAGCAGTGAGCACGCGGGGATCGGCGAGCAGTACTTC
TRBV5-4	TRBD2	TRBJ2-3	.	CASSTGLAGSSTDTQYF	TGTGCCAGCAGCACAGGACTAGCGGGTTCGAGCACAGATACGCAGTATTTT
TRBV6-5	.	TRBJ2-7	.	CASSRHAGTVGQYF	TGTGCCAGCTCCAGACACGCCGGTACGGTTGGGCAGTACTTC
TRBV21-1	.	TRBJ2-7	.	CASSKRAGRAYEQYF	TGTGCCAGCAGCAAAAGAGCGGGCAGGGCCTACGAGCAGTACTTC
TRBV7-9	TRBD1	TRBJ2-5	few	CASSSTGGGETQYF	TGTGCCAGCAGCTCGACAGGGGGAGGAGAGACCCAGTACTTC
TRBV5-1	TRBD1	TRBJ2-2	.	CASSMTGGTGELFF	TGCGCCAGCAGCATGACAGGGGGCACCGGGGAGCTGTTTTTT
TRBV5-1	TRBD2	TRBJ2-1	.	CASSLKPPSGVSYNEQFF	TGCGCCAGCAGCTTGAAACCACCTAGCGGGGTCTCCTACAATGAGCAGTTCTTC
TRBV19	.	TRBJ2-7	.	CASSILSRSYEQYF	TGTGCCAGTAGTATTTTAAGTCGCAGCTACGAGCAGTACTTC
TRBV7-6	.	TRBJ1-1	.	CASSLGQTFTEAFF	TGTGCCAGCAGCTTAGGACAGACTTTCACTGAAGCTTTCTTT
TRBV9	.	TRBJ2-1	.	CASSVGQGGYNEQFF	TGTGCCAGCAGCGTAGGACAGGGAGGCTACAATGAGCAGTTCTTC
TRBV10-3	.	TRBJ1-1	.	CAIRTTATQRFEAFF	TGTGCCATCAGAACGACAGCCACCCAACGATTTGAAGCTTTCTTT
TRBV11-2	.	TRBJ1-2	once	CASSETAGNGYTF	TGTGCCAGCAGCGAAACTGCCGGGAATGGCTACACCTTC
TRBV10-3	.	TRBJ2-2	.	CAISPAPGAHRQGELFF	TGTGCCATCAGCCCCGCTCCAGGGGCCCATCGTCAAGGGGAGCTGTTTTTT
TRBV18	TRBD1	TRBJ1-1	.	CASSPRQGDEAFF	TGTGCCAGCTCACCTCGACAGGGGGATGAAGCTTTCTTT
TRBV4-1	TRBD1	TRBJ2-7	.	CASSQDGQGPTYEQYF	TGCGCCAGCAGCCAAGATGGACAGGGTCCTACCTACGAGCAGTACTTC
TRBV29-1	TRBD2	TRBJ2-1	.	CSVDTGLVNEQFF	TGCAGCGTCGACACGGGACTAGTCAATGAGCAGTTCTTC
TRBV15	.	TRBJ1-4	.	CATSREVYRTDGSVAEKLFF	TGTGCCACCAGCAGAGAAGTGTACAGGACAGATGGAAGTGTGGCCGAAAAACTGTTTTTT